This T cell receptor beta chain was observed in a study of blood T cell repertoires in COVID-19. As for the study in general: Collection of acute and convalescent COVID-19 samples took place in the United States, Italy and Spain. In each case, the material was cDNA or gDNA derived from T cells, B-cell-depleted T cells, or PBMCs.

The repertoire was sequenced with immunoSEQ multiplex PCR; TCRdb's copy has only in-frame clones and lacks some. This sample has 350,000 to 550,000 clones, with approximately 92% found just once. Recovered Cohort 3 donors showed two negative PCRs, clearance, or symptom resolution. The CDR3 is made up of 15 amino acids. V lost 1 base to trimming and J lost 4 bases, with 13 bases between them. Germline lookup yields CDR1 MGHDK and CDR2 SYGVNS. Sequenced sample: PBMCs or T cells enriched from blood (not recorded which). The receptor's source is a man aged 25 to 40 who had recovered from COVID-19. The chain is built from TRBV25-1 and TRBJ1-2; D call uncertain. The CDR3 loop reads CASSEFDGLSYGYTF. DNA of the CDR3: TGTGCCAGCAGTGAATTCGATGGGCTGTCCTATGGCTACACCTTC.